This is a list of T cell receptor beta chains from one sample in a study of tumor-infiltrating lymphocytes in primary liver carcinoma. TCRdb reprocessed the multiplex PCR reads via MiXCR and lists one record per CDR3 protein. The data hold approximately 300,000 distinct CDR3 sequences, with about 60% observed a single time. Input material: peripheral blood. These receptor sequences come from a man in his forties with primary liver carcinoma and hepatitis B virus infection. Each CDR3 is given with its conserved first and last residue. A D gene is named only where the DNA matches it firmly. Clone sizes are given selectively: once, few, many, or a class where the clone is expanded.

D gene,clone size,V gene,J gene,CDR3 protein,CDR3 DNA
NA,NA,TRBV11-2,TRBJ1-1,CVSGLTSVNTEAFF,TGTGTCAGCGGGTTGACTAGCGTGAACACTGAAGCTTTCTTT
TRBD2,NA,TRBV29-1,TRBJ2-7,CGVEILAGVGYEQYF,TGCGGCGTTGAAATACTAGCGGGAGTAGGCTACGAGCAGTACTTC
TRBD2,NA,TRBV6-1,TRBJ2-3,CASSGLETLAPEKGDTQYF,TGTGCCAGCAGTGGGTTGGAGACACTAGCGCCCGAAAAAGGAGATACGCAGTATTTT
NA,NA,TRBV21-1,TRBJ1-1,CASSKEGQGDLRRRRWTEAFF,TGTGCCAGCAGCAAAGAGGGACAGGGTGACCTTAGGAGGAGGAGGTGGACTGAAGCTTTCTTT
TRBD2,NA,TRBV4-3,TRBJ2-1,CASSQELSGLAGYNRQFF,TGCGCCAGCAGCCAGGAGTTGTCGGGACTAGCGGGTTACAATAGGCAGTTCTTC
TRBD1,few,TRBV25-1,TRBJ1-5,CASSEQGALQPQHF,TGTGCCAGCAGTGAACAGGGGGCCCTTCAGCCCCAGCATTTT
NA,NA,TRBV25-1,TRBJ1-5,CASRAQGENQPQHF,TGTGCCAGCAGAGCACAGGGCGAGAATCAGCCCCAGCATTTT
TRBD1,NA,TRBV6-6,TRBJ2-3,CASSYKGQRTDTQYF,TGTGCCAGCAGTTACAAGGGACAGCGCACAGATACGCAGTATTTT
NA,few,TRBV24-1,TRBJ2-4,CATSDQGRGIQYF,TGTGCTACCAGTGACCAGGGTCGGGGCATTCAGTACTTC
NA,few,TRBV6-1,TRBJ2-7,CASSERGRGCEQYF,TGTGCCAGCAGTGAACGAGGTCGAGGGTGCGAGCAGTACTTC
TRBD2,NA,TRBV30,TRBJ2-1,CAWREPPGLADNEQFF,TGTGCCTGGAGGGAACCCCCGGGACTAGCGGACAATGAGCAGTTCTTC
NA,once,TRBV7-9,TRBJ1-2,CASSIRTLGYTF,TGTGCCAGCAGCATAAGGACTTTGGGCTACACCTTC
TRBD2,NA,TRBV6-1,TRBJ2-5,CANSEPGTTYQETQHF,TGTGCCAACAGTGAACCTGGGACTACCTACCAAGAGACCCAGCACTTC
NA,NA,TRBV5-4,TRBJ2-1,CASSSGPASYNEQFF,TGTGCCAGCAGCTCCGGGCCCGCATCCTACAATGAGCAGTTCTTC
NA,NA,TRBV30,TRBJ2-4,CALYRGENIKYF,TGTGCGCTTTATAGGGGAGAAAACATTAAGTACTTC
TRBD1,many,TRBV6-5,TRBJ2-1,CASSLRDRPLEQFF,TGTGCCAGCAGCCTGCGGGACAGGCCTTTAGAGCAGTTCTTC
NA,NA,TRBV14,TRBJ2-1,CASSQYRVVGNEQFF,TGTGCCAGCAGCCAATACAGAGTTGTGGGCAATGAGCAGTTCTTC
NA,NA,TRBV29-1,TRBJ2-7,CSVEDGPAEQYF,TGCAGCGTTGAAGACGGGCCCGCAGAGCAGTACTTC
NA,NA,TRBV5-1,TRBJ1-1,CASSTGANEAFF,TGCGCCAGCAGTACCGGGGCCAATGAAGCTTTCTTT
NA,many,TRBV12-3/TRBV12-4,TRBJ2-2,CASSSGGRNTGELFF,TGTGCCAGCAGTTCGGGGGGCCGGAACACCGGGGAGCTGTTTTTT
TRBD2,NA,TRBV11-2,TRBJ2-1,CVSSTRTSGTSQFF,TGTGTCAGCAGCACTAGGACTAGCGGGACCAGTCAGTTCTTC
TRBD2,NA,TRBV7-8,TRBJ2-1,CASSSHRTSGRQRAVQFF,TGTGCCAGCAGCAGCCACCGGACTAGCGGGAGGCAACGGGCTGTGCAGTTCTTC
NA,NA,TRBV29-1,TRBJ2-7,CSVGRTAFYEPYF,TGCAGCGTTGGAAGGACGGCATTCTACGAGCCATACTTC
NA,NA,TRBV11-1,TRBJ1-2,CANSSQGNYGYTF,TGTGCCAACAGCTCACAGGGTAACTATGGCTACACCTTC
TRBD2,NA,TRBV20-1,TRBJ2-1,CLTWGTAGGGNEQFF,TGCCTTACATGGGGGACCGCGGGAGGCGGGAATGAGCAGTTCTTC
TRBD2,NA,TRBV20-1,TRBJ2-1,CSAFPSGSSYNEQFF,TGCAGTGCTTTCCCTAGCGGGAGCTCCTACAATGAGCAGTTCTTC
TRBD2,many,TRBV6-1,TRBJ2-7,CASSRGTSAHEQYF,TGTGCCAGCAGCCGCGGGACTAGCGCCCACGAGCAGTACTTC
TRBD2,NA,TRBV4-2,TRBJ2-3,CASSQEGLAGWADMQYF,TGTGCCAGCAGCCAAGAGGGACTAGCGGGCTGGGCAGATATGCAGTATTTT
NA,NA,TRBV11-1,TRBJ2-1,CASMETGLGEQFF,TGTGCCAGCATGGAAACAGGGTTGGGTGAGCAGTTCTTC
NA,many,TRBV6-1,TRBJ2-1,CASRPRRDSPSNEQFF,TGTGCCAGCAGGCCTCGCCGAGACAGTCCAAGCAATGAGCAGTTCTTC
TRBD2,NA,TRBV10-1,TRBJ2-1,CASSDPTSGQHNGQFF,TGCGCCAGCAGTGATCCTACTAGCGGACAGCACAATGGGCAGTTCTTC
NA,many,TRBV7-9,TRBJ2-7,CASSLAQKEQYF,TGTGCCAGCAGCTTAGCGCAAAAAGAGCAGTACTTC
NA,NA,TRBV25-1,TRBJ1-6,CASSEPLGRDNSPLHF,TGTGCCAGCAGTGAACCCCTGGGAAGGGACAATTCACCCCTCCACTTT
NA,NA,TRBV6-2/TRBV6-3,TRBJ1-5,CASRLGSMPQHF,TGTGCCAGCAGGCTTGGGTCGATGCCCCAGCATTTT
TRBD2,many,TRBV4-1,TRBJ2-3,CASSPVAGGQYF,TGCGCCAGCAGCCCGGTAGCGGGGGGGCAGTATTTT
NA,NA,TRBV11-3,TRBJ2-2,CASSHRDSFTGELFF,TGTGCCAGTAGCCACCGGGACTCTTTCACCGGGGAGCTGTTTTTT
NA,NA,TRBV28,TRBJ1-1,CATSSGFNTEAFF,TGTGCCACTTCGTCGGGTTTTAACACTGAAGCTTTCTTT
NA,NA,TRBV25-1,TRBJ2-7,CASSGGGPYEQYF,TGTGCCAGCAGCGGTGGGGGTCCCTACGAGCAGTACTTC
NA,many,TRBV6-1,TRBJ2-7,CASSVRQAGEQYF,TGTGCCAGCAGTGTTAGACAGGCGGGAGAGCAGTACTTC
TRBD2,few,TRBV5-4,TRBJ2-5,CASSSRTSVQETQYF,TGTGCCAGCAGCTCACGAACTAGCGTACAAGAGACCCAGTACTTC
TRBD2,NA,TRBV6-1,TRBJ2-1,CASSGLAVSYNEQFF,TGTGCCAGCAGCGGACTAGCGGTCTCCTACAATGAGCAGTTCTTC
NA,NA,TRBV6-2/TRBV6-3,TRBJ1-5,CSSSPTANQPQHF,TGTTCCAGCAGTCCGACTGCGAATCAGCCCCAGCATTTT
NA,NA,TRBV6-5,TRBJ2-1,CASNNFNEHFF,TGTGCCAGCAATAACTTCAATGAGCACTTCTTC
TRBD1,NA,TRBV5-6,TRBJ1-1,CAWTRQGGTEAFF,TGTGCCTGGACCAGGCAGGGGGGCACTGAAGCTTTCTTT
NA,NA,TRBV14,TRBJ2-3,CASGQTDTQYF,TGTGCCAGCGGCCAGACAGATACGCAGTATTTT
TRBD1,NA,TRBV6-5,TRBJ1-1,CASSEQQGGHAEAFF,TGTGCCAGCAGTGAGCAACAGGGGGGCCACGCTGAAGCTTTCTTT
NA,NA,TRBV4-3,TRBJ2-7,CASNFGQGYEQYF,TGCGCCAGCAACTTCGGTCAGGGCTACGAACAGTACTTC
TRBD2,many,TRBV6-5,TRBJ2-5,CASSLVAGVGGTQYF,TGTGCCAGCAGTTTGGTAGCGGGAGTTGGGGGGACCCAGTACTTC
NA,NA,TRBV5-5,TRBJ2-1,CASSLYQDPWQFF,TGTGCCAGCAGTTTGTATCAGGACCCCTGGCAGTTCTTC
TRBD1,NA,TRBV30,TRBJ1-5,CACSQGVGQPQHF,TGTGCCTGTTCACAGGGGGTCGGGCAGCCCCAGCATTTT
TRBD2,NA,TRBV11-3,TRBJ2-7,CASSLEPSGSWVEWYF,TGTGCCAGCAGCCTAGAACCTAGCGGGAGCTGGGTCGAGTGGTACTTC
NA,many,TRBV29-1,TRBJ2-5,CSASGPLQETQYF,TGCAGCGCCTCAGGCCCGCTCCAAGAGACCCAGTACTTC
NA,many,TRBV10-2,TRBJ1-6,CASSRTVNSPLHF,TGCGCCAGCAGTCGGACAGTAAATTCACCCCTCCACTTT
TRBD2,NA,TRBV5-8,TRBJ2-1,CASSLAELAGGVSYNEQFF,TGTGCCAGCAGCTTGGCCGAGCTAGCGGGAGGGGTTAGCTACAATGAGCAGTTCTTC
NA,NA,TRBV20-1,TRBJ2-5,CSASLQNQETQYF,TGCAGTGCTAGTCTACAGAACCAAGAGACCCAGTACTTC
NA,NA,TRBV10-3,TRBJ2-1,CTIGTYNEQFF,TGTACCATCGGGACCTACAATGAGCAGTTCTTC